This paragraph covers one T cell receptor beta chain sequence. These data originate in a study of blood T cell repertoires in COVID-19. About the research overall: Samples representing acute and convalescent COVID-19 were sourced from the United States, Italy and Spain.

Here immunoSEQ multiplex PCR was the method, and the copy in TCRdb shows in-frame clones only, minus some. The sample records around 100,000 clones, 80% to 90% being singletons. Germline assignment: CDR1 LNHDA and CDR2 SQIVND (reference sequence). V shed 3 bases and J shed 4 bases, with 12 bases lying between them. CDR3 length: 14 amino acids. The genes are TRBV19 and TRBJ2-5, with D tentatively TRBD1 (5 bases). Material: peripheral blood. This sequence was found in a woman aged 45 to 65 with acute or convalescent COVID-19. The chain's CDR3 is CASSIAGSPETQYF. DNA for the CDR3: TGTGCCAGTAGTATTGCAGGGTCCCCAGAGACCCAGTACTTC.